This T cell receptor (beta chain) emerged from a study of T cell responses to AZD1222 COVID-19 vaccine. Study results and limitations: Spike-specific TCR breadth and depth both grew after two AZD1222 doses. Nearly half of spike-specific TCRs reportedly target unmutated variant regions. Clonal diversity may have been underestimated, and the donors were mostly white British, with more females than males.

V was cut by 1 base and J by 1 base, with 10 bases left in between. The CDR3 spans 15 residues. Germline V lookup: CDR1 SGHTA, CDR2 FQGNSA. Some clones are missing from TCRdb's copy, which holds only in-frame ones; the method was immunoSEQ multiplex PCR. This sample has over 130,000 clones, with approximately 86% found just once. As for this clone: The target antigen is unknown.

This TCR came from an adult in good health. The sequences come from peripheral blood, collected on day 0 of AZD1222 vaccination. The chain is built from TRBV7-2 and TRBJ1-2, with D unclear. This CDR3 is CASSLGPNLNYGYTF. The CDR3 DNA reads as TGTGCCAGCAGCTTAGGTCCGAACCTTAACTATGGCTACACCTTC.